These 24 T cell receptor beta chains originate from one sample sequenced in a study of cytomegalovirus exposure and HLA in healthy donors. A multiplex PCR was run with 60 Vbeta primers and 13 Jbeta primers. Assay used: immunoSEQ multiplex PCR; TCRdb lists only in-frame clones, some missing. This table has 100,000 to 150,000 clones, around 77% appearing once. Sequenced: PBMCs. All receptors come from a male donor in good health and CMV-seropositive.

The rearrangement links TRBV28 to TRBJ2-3, with D unclear. The CDR3 spans 12 residues. V was shortened by 10 bases and J by 2 bases, with 10 bases between the two germline ends. Per the germline V gene, CDR1 is MDHEN and CDR2 is SYDVKM. CDR3 region: CATYFPTDTQYF. The CDR3 DNA follows: TGTGCCACCTACTTTCCCACAGATACGCAGTATTTT.

The chain links TRBV5-1 to TRBJ2-5; TRBD1 agrees at 7 bases. The CDR3 is 16 residues long. Germline loops: CDR1 SGHRS, CDR2 YFSETQ. The V and J ends lost 4 bases and 4 bases, in that order; junction bases with no gene match: 13. As DNA, the CDR3 is TGCGCCAGCAGCAACCCGGGACAGTTTCTGGGAGAGACCCAGTACTTC. It encodes CASSNPGQFLGETQYF.

The V gene is TRBV7-2, the J gene TRBJ2-5, with D unclear. This CDR3 comprises 15 residues. Germline CDR1 is SGHTA and CDR2 is FQGNSA. Trimming removed 0 bases from V and 6 bases from J, with 14 bases in between. The CDR3 region has the DNA TGTGCCAGCAGCTTAGCGCCCGCAGTAGACAAGACCCAGTACTTC. Protein product: CASSLAPAVDKTQYF.

The gene calls are TRBV15 and TRBJ1-5, with D unresolved. V lost 5 bases to trimming and J lost 3 bases, with 14 bases between them. CDR1 is LNHNV, CDR2 YYDKDF, per germline (reference sequence). The CDR3 covers 15 residues. Written as DNA, the CDR3 is TGTGCCACCAGCGAACCTTCCGGGTACAATCAGCCCCAGCATTTT. Translating gives CATSEPSGYNQPQHF.

This chain joins TRBV4-2 and TRBJ1-1; a possible D gene is TRBD1 (6 bases). This CDR3 is 16 amino acids long. The V end was cut by 0 bases, the J end by 3 bases, with 14 bases between. The V gene's germline CDR1 is LGHNA and CDR2 YNFKEQ. The CDR3 spells CASSQDKYRVYTEAFF. CDR3 sequence (DNA): TGTGCCAGCAGCCAAGATAAGTACAGGGTGTACACTGAAGCTTTCTTT.

V and J are TRBV4-2 and TRBJ1-2, with D tentatively TRBD1 (6 bases). Germline loops: CDR1 LGHNA, CDR2 YNFKEQ. The CDR3 is 14 residues long. The V end was cut by 0 bases, the J end by 4 bases, with 9 bases between. DNA for the CDR3: TGTGCCAGCAGCCAAGATACAGGGACCTATGGCTACACCTTC. Amino acids: CASSQDTGTYGYTF.

This clone has more than one count but fewer than ten. The chain combines TRBV18 with TRBJ2-7, with 7 nucleotides matching TRBD2. The CDR3 has 14 residues. The J segment lost 3 bases and the V segment lost 2 bases, leaving 4 bases of the junction unmatched. Germline CDR1 and CDR2: KGHSH and LQKENI. The CDR3 sequence is CASSPFGGDYEQYF. The DNA for the CDR3 is TGTGCCAGCTCACCATTTGGGGGGGACTACGAGCAGTACTTC.

The rearrangement links TRBV9 to TRBJ2-7, with 9 bases matching TRBD1. The V gene end was trimmed by 0 bases and the J gene end by 2 bases; junction bases not matched to a gene: 9. The CDR3 has 17 residues. Germline V gene data show CDR1 as SGDLS and CDR2 as YYNGEE. The CDR3 is CASSVGGDRAAPYEQYF. CDR3 bases: TGTGCCAGCAGCGTAGGAGGGGACAGGGCGGCCCCCTACGAGCAGTACTTC. Together with reference TRBV9 and TRBJ2-7, the CDR3 gives the full variable domain: DSGVTQTPKHLITATGQRVTLRCSPRSGDLSVYWYQQSLDQGLQFLIQYYNGEERAKGNILERFSAQQFPDLHSELNLSSLELGDSALYFCASSVGGDRAAPYEQYFGPGTRLTVT.

V and J are TRBV28 and TRBJ1-5; D unclear. There are 16 residues in the CDR3. Germline V CDR1 and CDR2: MDHEN, SYDVKM. V was shortened by 5 bases and J by 2 bases, with 16 bases between the two germline ends. The CDR3 loop reads CASSPPAGKGNQPQHF. CDR3 coding DNA: TGTGCCAGCAGTCCCCCCGCGGGGAAGGGCAATCAGCCCCAGCATTTT. The full variable domain, rest sourced from reference TRBV28 and TRBJ1-5, is DVKVTQSSRYLVKRTGEKVFLECVQDMDHENMFWYRQDPGLGLRLIYFSYDVKMKEKGDIPEGYSVSREKKERFSLILESASTNQTSMYLCASSPPAGKGNQPQHFGDGTRLSIL.

The chain combines TRBV27 with TRBJ2-2; TRBD2 might be the D (5 bases). Trimming shortened V by 2 bases and J by 1 base, and 8 bases separated the two germline ends. This CDR3 has 15 amino acids. Germline CDR1 is MNHEY and CDR2 is SMNVEV (reference sequence). The CDR3 DNA follows: TGTGCCAGCAGTTTACGAGCGGAGAACACCGGGGAGCTGTTTTTT. Encoded protein: CASSLRAENTGELFF.

As to this clone: The junction and the germline gene differ at one end; a read error may be behind it. V is TRBV7-9 and J is TRBJ2-3; TRBD1 aligns across 7 bases. Germline V gene data show CDR1 as SEHNR and CDR2 as FQNEAQ (reference sequence). This CDR3 has 15 residues. CDR3 in amino acids: CSSSLIGGSGIAQYF. DNA of the CDR3: TGTTCCAGCAGCTTAATAGGGGGCTCGGGGATTGCGCAGTATTTT.

The chain recombines TRBV29-1 with TRBJ1-2; D not certain. Per the germline V gene, CDR1 is SQVTM and CDR2 is ANQGSEA. The CDR3 totals 15 residues. Trimming removed 3 bases from V and 0 bases from J, with 14 bases in between. CDR3 loop: CSVEAGGSSNYGYTF. CDR3 DNA sequence: TGCAGCGTTGAGGCAGGTGGAAGTTCTAACTATGGCTACACCTTC.

The chain links TRBV19 to TRBJ1-5; the D gene is possibly TRBD1 (6 bases). CDR3 length: 13 residues. Germline V gene lookup returns CDR1 LNHDA and CDR2 SQIVND (reference sequence). With 3 bases removed from V and 8 bases from J, the gap between germline ends came to 11 bases. DNA for the CDR3: TGTGCCAGTAGTATGTGGGGGCGGGAGCCCCAGCATTTT. Protein sequence: CASSMWGREPQHF.

The rearrangement uses TRBV7-2 and TRBJ1-5; D is undetermined. CDR1 is SGHTA, CDR2 FQGNSA, per germline. The CDR3 consists of 13 residues. Trimming took off 0 bases at V and 4 bases at J, with 4 bases between the two ends. CDR3 bases: TGTGCCAGCAGCTTAGCTCGGAATCAGCCCCAGCATTTT. It translates to CASSLARNQPQHF. Based on the CDR3 plus reference TRBV7-2 and TRBJ1-5, the full variable domain is GAGVSQSPSNKVTEKGKDVELRCDPISGHTALYWYRQSLGQGLEFLIYFQGNSAPDKSGLPSDRFSAERTGGSVSTLTIQRTQQEDSAVYLCASSLARNQPQHFGDGTRLSIL.

The V gene is TRBV27, the J gene TRBJ2-7; 7 bases are shared with TRBD1. CDR1 is MNHEY, CDR2 SMNVEV, per germline (reference sequence). The CDR3 extends over 12 amino acids. J gave up 9 bases and V 6 bases, and 8 bases lay outside the gene matches. The CDR3 loop is CASSLGGSRQYF. The CDR3 region has the DNA TGTGCCAGCAGCTTAGGGGGCTCGAGGCAGTACTTC.

V and J are TRBV5-1 and TRBJ2-3; TRBD2 matches at 7 bases. Germline trimming cut 6 bases from V and 5 bases from J; bases unmatched to any gene: 6. In germline, CDR1 is SGHRS, CDR2 YFSETQ. This CDR3 contains 13 residues. DNA of the CDR3: TGCGCCAGCACTTGGGAGGGGAAAGATACGCAGTATTTT. It translates to CASTWEGKDTQYF.

The rearrangement links TRBV10-3 to TRBJ1-2; D not certain. The V gene lost 2 bases and the J gene lost 3 bases, with 10 bases spanning the gap. This CDR3 contains 14 residues. Germline V gene lookup returns CDR1 ENHRY and CDR2 SYGVKD. CDR3: CAISEGQVDYGYTF. CDR3 sequence (DNA): TGTGCCATCAGTGAGGGGCAAGTAGACTATGGCTACACCTTC.

The V and J genes are TRBV14 and TRBJ1-4, with 7 positions matching TRBD1. This CDR3 contains 15 residues. The germline gives CDR1 SGHDN, CDR2 FVKESK. Trimming at V came to 1 base and at J to 5 bases, leaving 4 bases not matched to a gene. CDR3 in amino acids: CASSQVSGGNEKLFF. The CDR3 DNA reads as TGTGCCAGCAGCCAAGTGTCAGGGGGAAATGAAAAACTGTTTTTT.

The CDR3 bases are TGTGCCAGCAGCTGGCAGGGCCAAGAGACCCAGTACTTC. This translates into CASSWQGQETQYF. This chain uses TRBV5-5 with TRBJ2-5, with D possibly TRBD1 on 5 matching bases. Trimming took 3 bases from V and 1 from J, leaving 7 bases between them. The CDR3 has 13 residues. Germline CDR1 and CDR2: SGHKS and YYEKEE (reference sequence).

The chain has TRBV11-2 and TRBJ2-3, with a possible D match to TRBD2 (6 bases). V gave up 3 bases and J gave up 2 bases, with 9 bases separating them. This CDR3 contains 14 residues. Germline CDR1 SGHAT, CDR2 FQNNGV. The CDR3 reads CASSLEGPTDTQYF. DNA for the CDR3: TGTGCCAGCAGCTTGGAGGGGCCCACAGATACGCAGTATTTT.

This chain joins TRBV7-8 and TRBJ2-6; no clear D. Germline assignment: CDR1 SGHVS and CDR2 FQNEAQ. Deletions cut 1 base from V and 3 bases from J, with 10 bases between. This CDR3 region has 16 residues. This CDR3 reads CASSLEFGFGANVLTF. The CDR3 bases are TGTGCCAGCAGCTTAGAGTTTGGCTTTGGGGCCAACGTCCTGACTTTC.

This clone came up a few times. The gene calls are TRBV7-8 and TRBJ2-4; perhaps TRBD2 as D (7 bases). CDR1 SGHVS and CDR2 FQNEAQ come from the germline V gene. This CDR3 is built from 21 residues. The V end lost 0 bases, the J end lost 0 bases, and 24 bases lay between the germline ends. CDR3 in amino acids: CASSLAWGGGPSLQAKNIQYF. CDR3 DNA: TGTGCCAGCAGCTTAGCGTGGGGCGGGGGCCCTTCCCTTCAAGCCAAAAACATTCAGTACTTC. The complete variable domain, with remaining parts taken from reference TRBV7-8 and TRBJ2-4, reads GAGVSQSPRYKVAKRGQDVALRCDPISGHVSLFWYQQALGQGPEFLTYFQNEAQLDKSGLPSDRFFAERPEGSVSTLKIQRTQQEDSAVYLCASSLAWGGGPSLQAKNIQYFGAGTRLSVL.

The chain uses TRBV2 and TRBJ2-3; 13 bases fit TRBD2. V trimming: 3 bases; J trimming: 9 bases; junction bases outside the gene matches: 9. Germline CDR1 is SNHLY and CDR2 is FYNNEI. CDR3 length: 16 amino acids. Here the CDR3 reads CASSDPLAGGPGTQYF. DNA of the CDR3: TGTGCCAGCAGTGACCCACTAGCGGGAGGGCCAGGCACGCAGTATTTT.

This clone was detected a few times. A read error may account for a junction end that differs from germline. The chain recombines TRBV30 with TRBJ2-4; possibly TRBD2 for D (7 bases). CDR1 is GTSNPN and CDR2 is SVGIG in the germline V gene (reference sequence). CDR3 size: 15 residues. The CDR3 nucleotides are TGTGCCTGGAGCTGGGGGGGCGTTGGGAGAAACAGTCAGTACTTC. Its protein is CAWSWGGVGRNSQYF.